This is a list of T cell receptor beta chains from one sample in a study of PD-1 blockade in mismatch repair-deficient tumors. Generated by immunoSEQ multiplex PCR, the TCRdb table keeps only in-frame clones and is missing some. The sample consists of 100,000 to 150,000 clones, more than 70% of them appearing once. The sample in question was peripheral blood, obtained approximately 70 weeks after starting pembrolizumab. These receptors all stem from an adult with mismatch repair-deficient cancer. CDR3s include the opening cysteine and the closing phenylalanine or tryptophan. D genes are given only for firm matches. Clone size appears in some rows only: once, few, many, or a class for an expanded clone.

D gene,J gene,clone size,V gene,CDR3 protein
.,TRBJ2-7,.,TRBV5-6,CASMSGTRVFEQYF
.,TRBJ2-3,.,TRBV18,CASSPPGLGTDTQYF
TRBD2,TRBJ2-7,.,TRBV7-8,CASSLEASGTAPAYEQYF
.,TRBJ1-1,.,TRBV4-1,CASSRAQGNTEAFF
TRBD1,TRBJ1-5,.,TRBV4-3,CASSQGQGGQPQHF
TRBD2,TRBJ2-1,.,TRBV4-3,CASSQDLYSGSSYNEQFF
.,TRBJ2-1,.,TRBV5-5,CASHWGDEQFF
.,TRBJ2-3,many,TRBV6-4,CASSDSTGGAGADTQYF
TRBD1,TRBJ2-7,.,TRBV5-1,CASSLGRGRGEQYF
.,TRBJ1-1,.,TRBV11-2,CASSLYGTEAFF
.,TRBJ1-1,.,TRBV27,CASSPTDSEAFF
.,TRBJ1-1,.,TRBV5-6,CASGYGVTTEAFF
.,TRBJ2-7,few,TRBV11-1,CASSSRQDEQYF
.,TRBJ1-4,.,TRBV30,CAWSLISGEKLFF
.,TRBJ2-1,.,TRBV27,CASSWTRRHNEQFF
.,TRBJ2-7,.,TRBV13,CASSRAGDSEQYF
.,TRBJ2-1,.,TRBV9,CASSALLLDEQFF
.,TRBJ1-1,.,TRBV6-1,CASPRAPGQEAFF
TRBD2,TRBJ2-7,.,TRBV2,CASFNIAGSSYEQYF
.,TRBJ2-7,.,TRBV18,CASSPPSAAYEQYF
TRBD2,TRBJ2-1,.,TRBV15,CATSRTTSGIYNEQFF
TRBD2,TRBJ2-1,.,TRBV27,CASTERGLANYNEQFF